The rows below give T cell receptor beta chains drawn from one sample of a study of blood T cell repertoires in COVID-19. The table came from immunoSEQ multiplex PCR; TCRdb's copy has only in-frame clones and leaves some out. Among a few hundred thousand clones listed, roughly 86% were seen once. The specimen was peripheral blood. These TCRs come from a human donor in a cohort sampled during active COVID-19. Both conserved end residues are part of each CDR3. The D gene is left open where the match is weak. Clone size appears in some rows only: once, few, many, or a class for an expanded clone.

v_call	j_call	clone_size	d_call	cdr3_nt	cdr3_aa
TRBV5-1	TRBJ1-2	.	.	TGCGCCAGCAGCTTGGAGGGGCAGTACTATGGCTACACCTTC	CASSLEGQYYGYTF
TRBV10-3	TRBJ2-7	.	TRBD1	TGTGCCATCAGGACCCCATTCGACAGGGAGAGCTCCTACGAGCAGTACTTC	CAIRTPFDRESSYEQYF
TRBV7-2	TRBJ1-2	.	TRBD1	TGTGCCAGCAGTCACCCCGGGACAGGAAGTGAAGGCTACACCTTC	CASSHPGTGSEGYTF
TRBV9	TRBJ1-1	few	TRBD1	TGTGCCAGCAGCCCAACAGGGGCCACTGAAGCTTTCTTT	CASSPTGATEAFF
TRBV10-2	TRBJ2-3	.	.	TGCGCCAGCAGTGATCGGGCAGGGAAGTACGGCACAGATACGCAGTATTTT	CASSDRAGKYGTDTQYF
TRBV5-1	TRBJ1-2	.	.	TGCGCCAGCAGCTTGGCGACAGGTTTCAACTATGGCTACACCTTC	CASSLATGFNYGYTF
TRBV18	TRBJ1-2	.	TRBD1	TGTGCCAGCTCACCACCCTCGACAGGGGGTAGCTATGGCTACACCTTC	CASSPPSTGGSYGYTF
TRBV6-4	TRBJ1-2	.	TRBD1	TGTGCCAGCACCGACGACGGGACAGCCTATGGCTACACCTTC	CASTDDGTAYGYTF
TRBV6-2/TRBV6-3	TRBJ1-1	.	TRBD1	TGTGCCAGCAGTTACCCGAGGGGGCAGGGCTGGACTGAAGCTTTCTTT	CASSYPRGQGWTEAFF
TRBV5-5	TRBJ2-7	.	TRBD2	TGTGCCAGCAGCTTGGATCTAGCGGGAGGGTACGAGCAGTACTTC	CASSLDLAGGYEQYF
TRBV5-8	TRBJ2-7	.	.	TGTGCCAGCAGCTCAAGGACAGACCTCTCGTACGAGCAGTACTTC	CASSSRTDLSYEQYF
TRBV6-6	TRBJ1-1	.	.	TGTGCCAGCAGTTATCTCCGGGGTATGAACACTGAAGCTTTCTTT	CASSYLRGMNTEAFF
TRBV18	TRBJ2-7	.	.	TGTGCCAGCGCCCAACCGGGAGCGTCGAGCTCCTACGAGCAGTACTTC	CASAQPGASSSYEQYF
TRBV6-6	TRBJ2-5	.	TRBD1	TGTGCCAGCAGTGGGACAGGGCAAGAGACCCAGTACTTC	CASSGTGQETQYF
TRBV24-1	TRBJ1-1	.	TRBD1	TGTGCCACCAGTGATTCCCGACAGGGTAACACTGAAGCTTTCTTT	CATSDSRQGNTEAFF
TRBV7-9	TRBJ1-2	.	TRBD1	TGTGCCAGCAGCTTAGGACAGGGCGGGTATGGCTACACCTTC	CASSLGQGGYGYTF
TRBV29-1	TRBJ1-5	once	.	TGCAGCGTGCGAACAGGAGACGATCAGCCCCAGCATTTT	CSVRTGDDQPQHF
TRBV29-1	TRBJ1-1	.	TRBD1	TGCAGCGTCATGTACAGGGGGTGGGCTGAAGCTTTCTTT	CSVMYRGWAEAFF
TRBV30	TRBJ1-2	.	.	TGTGCCTGGAGCTCCTCTACTCCGGGGGGGAAATATGGCTACACCTTC	CAWSSSTPGGKYGYTF
TRBV7-2	TRBJ1-2	.	.	TGTGCCAGCAGCTTAATTATCGGGAACAGGGATGGCTACACCTTC	CASSLIIGNRDGYTF
TRBV18	TRBJ2-7	.	.	TGTGCCAGCTCACCGGGGGCAACGAACGAGCAGTACTTC	CASSPGATNEQYF
TRBV12-3/TRBV12-4	TRBJ1-3	once	.	TGTGCCAGCCGCCAGGCCGGAGGGAACACCATATATTTT	CASRQAGGNTIYF
TRBV3-1/TRBV3-2	TRBJ1-1	.	TRBD1	TGTGCCAGCAGCCAACTCTACGGACAGGGAGGCACTGAAGCTTTCTTT	CASSQLYGQGGTEAFF
TRBV7-9	TRBJ1-5	.	TRBD1	TGTGCCAGCAGTCACGGGACAGGGAAACATTTT	CASSHGTGKHF
TRBV9	TRBJ2-1	.	TRBD2	TGTGCCAGCAGCCCAACCGGCGGGAGTTGGAATGAGCAGTTCTTC	CASSPTGGSWNEQFF
TRBV5-6	TRBJ1-1	once	.	TGTGCCAGCAGCTTACTAGGAACTGAAGCTTTCTTT	CASSLLGTEAFF
TRBV30	TRBJ1-1	few	.	TGTGCCTGGAGTGTGAGTATGAACACTGAAGCTTTCTTT	CAWSVSMNTEAFF
TRBV4-1	TRBJ1-5	.	.	TGCGCCAGCAGCCAAGGACGCGGGGGCGATAGCAATCAGCCCCAGCATTTT	CASSQGRGGDSNQPQHF
TRBV11-2	TRBJ2-7	.	.	TGTGCCAGCAGCCCTCCCCCGGGAACCCACTACGAGCAGTACTTC	CASSPPPGTHYEQYF
TRBV10-3	TRBJ1-4	.	.	TGTGCCATCAGTCCTACCGGTGGGTCAGGTAATGAAAAACTGTTTTTT	CAISPTGGSGNEKLFF
TRBV27	TRBJ2-3	.	TRBD2	TGTGCCAGCGGATTACCGGGACTAGCAGGAGATACGCAGTATTTT	CASGLPGLAGDTQYF
TRBV19	TRBJ2-5	.	TRBD1	TGTGCCACCTGGGACAGGGCAGTTCCCGAGGAGACCCAGTACTTC	CATWDRAVPEETQYF
TRBV5-1	TRBJ2-7	.	.	TGCGCCAGCAGCACGCGACAGGCGAGCTCCTACGAGCAGTACTTC	CASSTRQASSYEQYF
TRBV27	TRBJ2-7	.	TRBD1	TGTGCCAGCACTCCGTCCGGGACAGAAGACAACGAGCAGTACTTC	CASTPSGTEDNEQYF
TRBV7-2	TRBJ2-2	.	TRBD1	TGTGCCAGCAGCGGCATCGGGACAGGTCTTCGAGAGCTGTTTTTT	CASSGIGTGLRELFF
TRBV14	TRBJ1-6	.	.	TGTGCCAGCAGCCAAGGACAGTTTAATTCACCCCTCCACTTT	CASSQGQFNSPLHF
TRBV6-5	TRBJ2-2	.	.	TGTGCCAGCAGTCTAGCGACGAACTGGGAGCTGTTTTTT	CASSLATNWELFF
TRBV29-1	TRBJ1-3	.	.	TGCAGCGTTGGCGGGGGGGTGTCTGGAAACACCATATATTTT	CSVGGGVSGNTIYF
TRBV7-7	TRBJ2-3	.	TRBD2	TGTGCCAGCAGCTTCGGGCTAGCGGGGACGATTACAGATACGCAGTATTTT	CASSFGLAGTITDTQYF
TRBV2	TRBJ2-6	.	.	TGTGCCAGCAGCCAATACCAGGCCCCTGGGGCCAACGTCCTGACTTTC	CASSQYQAPGANVLTF
TRBV6-5	TRBJ1-1	.	.	TGTGCCAGCAGTCGGGGGGGATACACTGAAGCTTTCTTT	CASSRGGYTEAFF
TRBV12-3/TRBV12-4	TRBJ1-6	.	.	TGTGCCAGCAGTTTGGGCGGGGGACCCCTCCACTTT	CASSLGGGPLHF
TRBV7-2	TRBJ2-1	.	TRBD1	TGTGCCAGCAGACTCGACAGGGGGACCTACAATGAGCAGTTCTTC	CASRLDRGTYNEQFF
TRBV19	TRBJ2-5	once	TRBD1	TGTGCCAGTAGTATTGGGACAGCTCAAGAGACCCAGTACTTC	CASSIGTAQETQYF
TRBV27	TRBJ2-7	many	TRBD1	TGTGCCAGCAGAAGAATGGGGACAGGGAGCGAGCAGTACTTC	CASRRMGTGSEQYF
TRBV6-5	TRBJ2-3	.	.	TGTGCCAGCAGTTACTCGAGGTCCGATACGCAGTATTTT	CASSYSRSDTQYF
TRBV9	TRBJ2-7	.	TRBD2	TGTGCCAGCAGCGTAGAGGGGAGGGACGAGCAGTACTTC	CASSVEGRDEQYF
TRBV6-5	TRBJ2-1	.	TRBD1	TGTGCCAGCACCCCACAGGGGGCGTTGAATGAGCAGTTCTTC	CASTPQGALNEQFF
TRBV2	TRBJ2-7	.	.	TGTGCCAGCAAGATAGGCGGGACCTTTTTCTACGAGCAGTACTTC	CASKIGGTFFYEQYF
TRBV6-2/TRBV6-3	TRBJ1-1	.	.	TGTGCCAGCAGTTACCCGGGTTTGAACACTGAAGCTTTCTTT	CASSYPGLNTEAFF
TRBV29-1	TRBJ2-3	.	.	TGCAGCGTTTGGCAGGGTGGAGATACGCAGTATTTT	CSVWQGGDTQYF
TRBV9	TRBJ2-1	.	.	TGTGCCAGCAGCGTAGCCCTCCTGCCGGGTGAGCAGTTCTTC	CASSVALLPGEQFF
TRBV10-3	TRBJ1-5	.	.	TGTGCCATCAGTGGGACTGCGGATCAGCCCCAGCATTTT	CAISGTADQPQHF
TRBV18	TRBJ2-1	.	TRBD2	TGTGCCAGCTCAAGGACTAGCGGGGGAGTCAACAATGAGCAGTTCTTC	CASSRTSGGVNNEQFF
TRBV27	TRBJ2-7	.	TRBD1	TGTGCCAGCAGTTTAAGGCCGGACAGGGGGCGAACCTACGAGCAGTACTTC	CASSLRPDRGRTYEQYF
TRBV6-2/TRBV6-3	TRBJ1-1	.	.	TGTGCCAGCAGTTACTCCATCTGGGCCATGAACACTGAAGCTTTCTTT	CASSYSIWAMNTEAFF
TRBV19	TRBJ2-7	.	.	TGTGCCAGTAGTATTAGTCCGGACACATCCTACGAGCAGTACTTC	CASSISPDTSYEQYF
TRBV7-8	TRBJ1-1	.	.	TGTGCCAGCAGCTTAGCCCTTCCCACTGAAGCTTTCTTT	CASSLALPTEAFF